These T cell receptor beta chains were read from a single sample in a study of technical replicates of blood from a few donors. Only in-frame clones appear in the TCRdb table, and some are missing; sequencing was by immunoSEQ multiplex PCR. The sample holds nearly 90,000 clones, just under 95% seen once. The sequenced sample consisted of T cells isolated from PBMCs. These receptors originate from a human donor in good health. The CDR3 runs from the conserved cysteine through the conserved F or W. D genes are given only for firm matches.

j_call d_call v_call cdr3_aa
TRBJ2-7 TRBD2 TRBV5-4 CASSPGLAGYEQYF
TRBJ2-7 TRBD2 TRBV7-6 CASSSLAGQSEQYF
TRBJ2-7 TRBD1 TRBV11-2 CASSDRDRGLDEQYF
TRBJ1-2 NA TRBV12-5 CASGLPPNYGYTF
TRBJ2-2 NA TRBV5-1 CASSSISGGELFF
TRBJ2-1 NA TRBV6-6 CASSARVSSYNEQFF
TRBJ2-3 NA TRBV13 CAIRTEKGDTQYF
TRBJ1-1 NA TRBV27 CASSNGNTEAFF
TRBJ1-3 NA TRBV4-3 CASSQDMGGSGNTIYF
TRBJ2-2 NA TRBV29-1 CSVNLRAGELFF
TRBJ2-7 NA TRBV28 CASSFIANRRLTYEQYF
TRBJ1-5 NA TRBV18 CASSPSQGSNQPQHF
TRBJ2-3 NA TRBV2 CASSGRGSEDTQYF
TRBJ1-1 TRBD1 TRBV2 CASSEQGGRTEAFF
TRBJ2-3 TRBD1 TRBV6-4 CASSADTGVGDTQYF
TRBJ1-3 TRBD1 TRBV18 CASSLGQGTGNTIYF
TRBJ1-2 NA TRBV2 CASSGTDTYGYTF
TRBJ2-2 TRBD2 TRBV6-5 CASSWGLAGGTGELFF
TRBJ1-2 NA TRBV2 CASSEALLQYYGYTF
TRBJ2-5 NA TRBV27 CASSFLADRTQYF
TRBJ2-7 TRBD1 TRBV27 CASSRTGGYEQYF
TRBJ1-2 NA TRBV7-9 CASSLDGRGGYTF
TRBJ1-1 NA TRBV18 CASSPPGQNTEAFF
TRBJ2-5 TRBD2 TRBV19 CASSIKLAGGGKQETQYF
TRBJ2-7 NA TRBV6-5 CASSYSDFGQGYEQYF
TRBJ1-1 NA TRBV4-2 CASSQGVNRELTFF
TRBJ2-5 NA TRBV10-3 CAISESQGQETQYF
TRBJ2-2 NA TRBV7-2 CASSPDPFSSFSTGELFF
TRBJ1-3 NA TRBV5-8 CASSLDRLHSGNTIYF
TRBJ1-4 NA TRBV5-4 CASSPTASTNEKLFF
TRBJ1-3 TRBD1 TRBV7-2 CASSSGGSGNTIYF
TRBJ2-3 NA TRBV30 CAWSSGSTDTQYF
TRBJ2-7 NA TRBV4-3 CASSQEGASLEQYF
TRBJ2-1 TRBD1 TRBV10-1 CASSRDSSYNEQFF
TRBJ1-1 NA TRBV19 CASSISGATEAFF
TRBJ1-1 NA TRBV5-1 CASSYTRADTEAFF
TRBJ2-3 NA TRBV9 CASSVGPRDTQYF
TRBJ1-1 NA TRBV6-1 CASRRGSVTEAFF
TRBJ2-7 NA TRBV7-6 CASSLLTGGTYEQYF
TRBJ2-7 TRBD2 TRBV6-6 CASSYSSGSPDEQYF
TRBJ2-1 NA TRBV7-3 CASSPQPDTESYNEQFF
TRBJ1-4 TRBD1 TRBV10-3 CAISLTGENEKLFF
TRBJ2-1 TRBD2 TRBV10-3 CAISEGREEGQFF
TRBJ1-2 NA TRBV6-5 CASSLHGDYGYTF
TRBJ2-7 NA TRBV11-2 CASSLEQGWNEQYF
TRBJ1-2 TRBD1 TRBV10-3 CAISESGQGSYGYTF
TRBJ1-2 TRBD1 TRBV6-5 CATTFRDSVHGYTF
TRBJ2-7 TRBD1 TRBV7-8 CASSLGTGFGEQYF
TRBJ2-1 TRBD2 TRBV2 CASRGSSGRTYNEQFF
TRBJ2-3 NA TRBV2 CASSGASRHTDTQYF
TRBJ2-7 TRBD2 TRBV7-8 CASLISGGISYEQYF
TRBJ1-2 TRBD1 TRBV11-3 CASSLEDREAYGYTF
TRBJ2-3 NA TRBV5-4 CASSLTSQLTDTQYF